This is a list of T cell receptor beta chains from one sample in a study of T cell changes during pregnancy in multiple sclerosis. Only in-frame clones appear in the TCRdb table, and some are missing; sequencing was by immunoSEQ multiplex PCR. The sample lists around 10,000 clones; more than 80% were seen once. The sequenced sample was CD8+ T cells from peripheral blood mononuclear cells, obtained in the third trimester of pregnancy. The receptors come from a female donor in good health, enrolled as a control in a pregnancy study. Both conserved end residues are part of each CDR3. The D gene is left open where the match is weak. A row's size may be missing; if present it is once, few, many or a size class.

TRBV28	.	TRBJ1-2	.	TGTGCCAGCAGTGCCACAACAGTAGATGGCTACACCTTC	CASSATTVDGYTF
TRBV6-5	once	TRBJ1-1	.	TGTGCCAGCAGTTCACAGTACAATGAAGCTTTCTTT	CASSSQYNEAFF
TRBV9	.	TRBJ1-3	.	TGTGCCAGCAGCGTAAGGCCAGGACAAGGGACTCGCGACTCTGGAAACACCATATATTTT	CASSVRPGQGTRDSGNTIYF
TRBV10-1	.	TRBJ2-1	TRBD2	TGCGCCAGCAGTGAGTCGGGTAGCGGGGAATACAATGAGCAGTTCTTC	CASSESGSGEYNEQFF
TRBV7-2	.	TRBJ2-1	TRBD2	TGTGCCAGTCAGCTTACCCCTAGCGGGGGGGCCTACGAGCAGTTCTTC	CASQLTPSGGAYEQFF
TRBV7-9	.	TRBJ1-1	.	TGTGCCAGCAGCGGTCTTACAGCGAACACTGAAGCTTTCTTT	CASSGLTANTEAFF
TRBV11-3	.	TRBJ2-1	TRBD2	TGTGCCAGCAGCTTGCGGGGGGCGTATGAGCAGTTCTTC	CASSLRGAYEQFF
TRBV6-6	.	TRBJ2-7	TRBD1	TGTGCCAGCAGTTACACGGGACAGAGTTACGAGCAGTACTTC	CASSYTGQSYEQYF
TRBV9	medium-sized	TRBJ2-7	.	TGTGCCAGCAGCTCCCGAGAAAATTCCTACGAGCAGTACTTC	CASSSRENSYEQYF
TRBV9	.	TRBJ1-5	.	TGTGCCAGCAGTGAAACAGGGTTGGGTCAGCCCCAGCATTTT	CASSETGLGQPQHF
TRBV2	.	TRBJ2-1	.	TGTGCCAGCACGCTAGCGCGGTACAATGAGCAGTTCTTC	CASTLARYNEQFF
TRBV19	.	TRBJ1-1	TRBD1	TGTGCCAGTAGCGGACAGGGGGACACTGAAGCTTTCTTT	CASSGQGDTEAFF
TRBV28	.	TRBJ1-1	.	TGTGCCAGCCTCTTGGGTCGGGACACTGAAGCTTTCTTT	CASLLGRDTEAFF
TRBV29-1	.	TRBJ1-2	TRBD1	TGCAGCGCTGGGACAGATGACTATGGCTACACCTTC	CSAGTDDYGYTF
TRBV4-2	few	TRBJ2-3	TRBD2	TGTGCCAGCAGCCAGGGACTAGCGGGGGGGCCAGATACGCAGTATTTT	CASSQGLAGGPDTQYF